Included here is one TCR beta chain sequence, with context. Trimming removed 3 bases from V and 5 bases from J, with 13 bases in between. The CDR3 loop spans 14 amino acids. The V gene's germline CDR1 is SEHNR and CDR2 FQNEAQ (reference sequence). The sequencing template was cDNA reverse transcribed from extracted RNA. Libraries were prepared by immunoSEQ multiplex PCR; TCRdb keeps only in-frame clonotypes and omits some of them. The sample comprises 110,000 or so clones, approximately 38% of which are singletons, and over 3% rests with the top ten. These data are taken from a study of CD8+ T cells in alopecia areata. Study in general: People stayed on tofacitinib for 6 to 18 months, then stopped the drug for 6 months.

The chain is built from TRBV7-9 and TRBJ2-5; maybe TRBD2 (5 bases). The clonotype comes from a human donor with alopecia areata. Sequencing was carried out using CD4+ T cells sorted from blood. The CDR3 region has the DNA TGTGCCAGCAGCTTCCTTCAGTCGGGGGAGACCCAGTACTTC. Translated, it gives CASSFLQSGETQYF.